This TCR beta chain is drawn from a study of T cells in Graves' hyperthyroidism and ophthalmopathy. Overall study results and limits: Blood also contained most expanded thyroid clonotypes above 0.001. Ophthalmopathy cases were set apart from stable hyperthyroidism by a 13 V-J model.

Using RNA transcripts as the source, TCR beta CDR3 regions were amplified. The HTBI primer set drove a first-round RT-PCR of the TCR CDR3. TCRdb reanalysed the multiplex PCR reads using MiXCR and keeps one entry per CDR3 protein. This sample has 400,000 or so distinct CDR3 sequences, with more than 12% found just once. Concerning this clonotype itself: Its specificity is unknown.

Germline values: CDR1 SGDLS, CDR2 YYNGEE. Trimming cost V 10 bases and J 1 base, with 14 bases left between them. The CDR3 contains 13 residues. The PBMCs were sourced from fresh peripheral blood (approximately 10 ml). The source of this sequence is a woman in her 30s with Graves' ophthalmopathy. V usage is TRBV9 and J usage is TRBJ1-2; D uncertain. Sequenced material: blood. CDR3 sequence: CAPPEVCNYGYTF. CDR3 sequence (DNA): TGTGCCCCCCCAGAGGTCTGTAACTATGGCTACACCTTC. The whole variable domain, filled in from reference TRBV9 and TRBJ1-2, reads DSGVTQTPKHLITATGQRVTLRCSPRSGDLSVYWYQQSLDQGLQFLIQYYNGEERAKGNILERFSAQQFPDLHSELNLSSLELGDSALYFCAPPEVCNYGYTFGSGTRLTVV.